In this sample, the clone carrying this TCR beta chain turned up a few times. The 5'RACE template-switching step produced TCR cDNA and added a universal primer site and UMIs. TCRdb reanalysed the 5' RACE reads using MiXCR and keeps one entry per CDR3 protein. The profile shows under 700,000 distinct CDR3 sequences, roughly a sixth of them singletons. The data belong to a study of T cells after yellow fever vaccination. CDR3 length: 16 residues. The germline gives CDR1 SGHVS, CDR2 FQNEAQ. With V trimmed by 0 bases and J by 4 bases, 3 bases remained unmatched. The V gene is TRBV7-8, the J gene TRBJ2-2; 9 nucleotides agree with TRBD2. Sequencing used PBMCs, obtained 5 days after the first yellow fever vaccination. This clonotype was sampled from a man aged 18 to 30 who received the YFV17D yellow fever vaccine. The CDR3 DNA reads TGTGCCAGCAGCTTAGCGTTGCGGGGGGGCACCGGGGAGCTGTTTTTT. Its protein is CASSLALRGGTGELFF.